This record covers a single T cell receptor beta chain. This clonotype was counted ten times or more. This receptor's antigen is unknown. No per-base quality is available; no much larger clone lies one base away. These data come from a study of T cells in Graves' hyperthyroidism and ophthalmopathy (dated by TCRdb to about 2019). Context from the whole study: Peripheral blood was collected at initial diagnosis, before any treatment. For training and testing, the approximately 92 patients in the discovery cohort were randomly divided in a 7:3 ratio. To identify distinguishing TCR V-J signatures, a discovery cohort of around 100 patients was used, comprising some 45 with Graves' ophthalmopathy and around 57 with stable Graves' hyperthyroidism. Thyroid tissue and blood T-cell repertoires from six or seven Graves' hyperthyroidism patients were also compared in the study. After blood sampling, hyperthyroidism patients were treated with methimazole at a starting dose of 30 mg daily, and ophthalmopathy patients were treated with high-dose intravenous methylprednisolone. Prospective prediction of ophthalmopathy was tested in an independent validation cohort consisting of under 20 hyperthyroidism patients and approximately 16 patients who later progressed to ophthalmopathy. According to the paper, TCR Vbeta CDR3 sequencing was carried out on approximately 140 peripheral blood samples, which came from fewer than 50 ophthalmopathy, around 74 hyperthyroidism and roughly 17 progressor patients.

The hyperthyroidism patients were between 18 and 65 years old and newly diagnosed, with a disease duration of less than 2 months. The study excluded patients with uncontrolled infections, other autoimmune diseases, pregnancy or lactation. Diagnoses were established on the basis of clinical symptoms, serum thyroxine and TRAb, thyroid ultrasound, and orbital computed tomography. For progressor patients, blood was drawn at the first diagnosis of hyperthyroidism, before any ophthalmopathy symptoms had appeared. PBMCs were isolated from 7.5 to 10 ml of fresh peripheral blood by Ficoll-Paque density gradient centrifugation. Patients classed as progressors first received a Graves' hyperthyroidism diagnosis and then went on to develop ophthalmopathy during follow-up. Trizol reagent was used to extract total RNA, and RNA quality was then checked on an Agilent 2100 Bioanalyzer. V is reduced by 2 bases and J by 8 bases, leaving a spacing of 18 bases between them. Taken from cysteine to phenylalanine, the CDR3 has 15 residues. The DNA shown is the 45-base CDR3, in frame from base 1. The germline V gene (reference sequence) sets CDR1 to MNHEY and CDR2 to SMNVEV.

Summary of the overall study and its limitations: No statistical method was used to fix the sample size in advance, and group allocation was not hidden from the investigators. A 13 V-J signature model separated ophthalmopathy from stable hyperthyroidism, with approximately 86% sensitivity and 81.08% specificity in cross-validation and 80%/75% in testing. During validation, the model predicted progression to ophthalmopathy a median of about 5.9 months ahead of onset, with roughly 65% sensitivity and 72% to 80% specificity. Most expanded thyroid clonotypes (frequency above 0.001) were also detected in blood, suggesting blood repertoires may reflect thyroid immune responses.

TCR beta CDR3 regions were amplified from RNA transcripts. The first round of RT-PCR for the TCR CDR3 was performed with the HTBI primer set and the Qiagen OneStep RT-PCR kit. Libraries were constructed in a second round of multiplex PCR, after which size selection and purification were performed. Sequencing of the libraries was done on an Illumina HiSeq2000 using paired-end 100 bp reads. The original methods were these. SOAPnuke was used to process the raw data, throwing out any read that contained adapters or uncalled bases, had a mean Phred below 15, or lacked an exact constant-primer or identifier match. COPE v1.2.5 was used to merge high-quality paired reads, and clonotypes were defined as unique nucleotide sequences. Clonotypes were aligned to IMGT TRBV, TRBD and TRBJ reference segments using MiTCR v1.1. The analysis included only V-J combinations with a frequency above 0.0001, which together covered 99% to 99.2% of the repertoires. A TCS score was defined as the ratio between F50 (clonal expansion) and ExV (chaos), using BLOSUM62-based TCRdist between CDR3 peptides within each V-J. Welch's t-statistics and random forest reduced roughly 540 V-J features to under 15, which were used in a naive Bayes classifier (R e1071). The raw public data were reprocessed by TCRdb itself: fastp quality trimming at Q25, MiXCR clonotype calling, in-frame beta chains only. Entries that share a CDR3 protein sequence are merged under the most common genes and DNA. TCRdb, not the authors, supplied the V and J calls. The sample records 690,000 or so distinct CDR3 sequences, around 20% of which are singletons. 15% to 20% of the sample comes from the top ten.

Sequencing was done on a sample of blood. The receptor was derived from a woman in her 50s with Graves' hyperthyroidism that later progressed to Graves' ophthalmopathy. Recombination joined TRBV27 with TRBJ1-2; a tentative D call is TRBD1 (6 bases match). The sequenced DNA: TGTGCCAGCAGTTTAAGGGGGACGGGCACTTGGGGCTACACCTTC. It translates as CASSLRGTGTWGYTF.